What follows describes a single T cell receptor beta chain. Sample treatment: 15 to 20 received Ad26.COV2.S at low or high dose, single or two shots; roughly five received placebo; per-sample allocation not given. Samples were taken on day 63 after the first vaccine or placebo injection. V lost 6 bases to trimming and J lost 5 bases, with 16 bases between them. The CDR3 is 14 residues long. Germline V gives CDR1 LNHDA, CDR2 SQIVND (reference sequence). Using immunoSEQ multiplex PCR, the repertoire was profiled, and TCRdb retains in-frame clones only, with some absent. This table holds 380,000 or so clones, around 82% found once. This sample was included in a study of Ad26.COV2.S vaccination and SARS-CoV-2 variants.

This TCR came from a person between 18 and 65 years old who received the Ad26.COV2.S COVID-19 vaccine or a placebo. The specimen was peripheral blood, collected in a trial of Ad26.COV2.S vaccine versus placebo. The chain joins TRBV19 to TRBJ1-2, with D possibly matching TRBD1 (5 bases). As DNA, the CDR3 is TGTGCCAGTAGGGGGCCTACCTCGAATTATGGCTACACCTTC. This codes for CASRGPTSNYGYTF.